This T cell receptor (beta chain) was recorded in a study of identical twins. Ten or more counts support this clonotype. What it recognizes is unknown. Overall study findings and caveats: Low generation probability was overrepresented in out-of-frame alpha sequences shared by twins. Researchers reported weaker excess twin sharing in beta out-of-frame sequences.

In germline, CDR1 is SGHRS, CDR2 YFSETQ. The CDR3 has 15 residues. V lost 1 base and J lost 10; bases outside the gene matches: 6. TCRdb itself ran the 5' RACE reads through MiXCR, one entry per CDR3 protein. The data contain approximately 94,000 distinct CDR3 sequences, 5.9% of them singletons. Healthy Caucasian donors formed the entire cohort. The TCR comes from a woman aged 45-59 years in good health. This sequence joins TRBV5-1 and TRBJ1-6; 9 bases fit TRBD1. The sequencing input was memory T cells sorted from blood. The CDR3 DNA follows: TGCGCCAGCAGCTTGAAGACAGGGGGAGGGTCACCCCTCCACTTT. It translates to CASSLKTGGGSPLHF.